What follows is one T cell receptor beta chain and its context. Its target is not known. The assay was immunoSEQ multiplex PCR, and TCRdb's table has in-frame clones only and misses some. The sample consists of some 2.3 million clones, 85% to 95% of them appearing once. The sample originates from a study of shared clonotypes between healthy human individuals. There are 15 residues in the CDR3. V was clipped by 6 bases and J by 3 bases; unmatched bases: 7. In germline, CDR1 is SGHTA, CDR2 FQGNSA. General study findings and limits: Some clonotypes were shared by all four sorted-subset donors, while others were not shared. The non-shared ones had lower generation probabilities than the shared ones. Larger estimated richness was generally recorded for naive subsets relative to memory subsets.

This chain links TRBV7-2 with TRBJ2-7; the match to TRBD1 covers 11 bases. Source material: naive CD4+ T cells from PBMCs. Subset of the sample: CD45RA+ positively selected. The origin of this receptor is a man younger than 35 in good health. Some clones in this sample may be carry-over from other donors' samples. In nucleotides, the CDR3 is TGTGCCAGCAGTAGGCGGGGGACAGGGGGCTACGAGCAGTACTTC. Amino acids: CASSRRGTGGYEQYF.